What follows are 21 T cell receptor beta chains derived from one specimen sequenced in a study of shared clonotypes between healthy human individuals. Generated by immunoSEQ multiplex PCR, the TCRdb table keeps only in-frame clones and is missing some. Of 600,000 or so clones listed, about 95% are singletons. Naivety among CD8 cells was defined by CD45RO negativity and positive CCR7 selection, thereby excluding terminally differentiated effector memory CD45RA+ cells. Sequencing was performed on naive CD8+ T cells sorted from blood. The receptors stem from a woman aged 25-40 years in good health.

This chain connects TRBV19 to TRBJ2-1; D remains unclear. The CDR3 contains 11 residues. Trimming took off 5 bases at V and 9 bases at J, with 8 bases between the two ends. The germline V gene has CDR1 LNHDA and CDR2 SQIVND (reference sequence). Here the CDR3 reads CASSLTGEQFF. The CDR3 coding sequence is TGTGCCAGTAGTCTAACGGGTGAGCAGTTCTTC.

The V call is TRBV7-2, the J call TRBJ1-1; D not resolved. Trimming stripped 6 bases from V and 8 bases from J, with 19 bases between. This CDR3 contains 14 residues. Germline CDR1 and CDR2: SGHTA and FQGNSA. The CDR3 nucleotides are TGTGCCAGCAGAGAGGCGACACCCGAGACGGAAGCTTTCTTT. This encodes CASREATPETEAFF.

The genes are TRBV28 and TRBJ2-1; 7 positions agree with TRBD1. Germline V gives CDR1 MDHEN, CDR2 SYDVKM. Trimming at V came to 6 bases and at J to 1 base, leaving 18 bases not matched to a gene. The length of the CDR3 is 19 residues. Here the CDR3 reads CASSLPPRGGPQSYNEQFF. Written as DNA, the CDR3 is TGTGCCAGCAGCTTACCCCCCCGAGGGGGCCCCCAATCCTACAATGAGCAGTTCTTC.

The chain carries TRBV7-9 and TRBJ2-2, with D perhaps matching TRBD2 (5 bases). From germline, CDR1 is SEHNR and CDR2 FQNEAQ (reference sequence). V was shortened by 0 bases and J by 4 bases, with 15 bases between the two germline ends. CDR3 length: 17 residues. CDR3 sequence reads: CASSLAAGAGGTGELFF. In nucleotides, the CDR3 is TGTGCCAGCAGCTTAGCGGCCGGTGCGGGTGGCACCGGGGAGCTGTTTTTT.

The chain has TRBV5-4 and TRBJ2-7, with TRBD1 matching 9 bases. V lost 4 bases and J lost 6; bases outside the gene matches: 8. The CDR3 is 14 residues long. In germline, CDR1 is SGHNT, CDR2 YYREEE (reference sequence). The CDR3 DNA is TGTGCCAGCAGCCCGGGACAGGGACCCGGCGAGCAGTACTTC. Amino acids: CASSPGQGPGEQYF.

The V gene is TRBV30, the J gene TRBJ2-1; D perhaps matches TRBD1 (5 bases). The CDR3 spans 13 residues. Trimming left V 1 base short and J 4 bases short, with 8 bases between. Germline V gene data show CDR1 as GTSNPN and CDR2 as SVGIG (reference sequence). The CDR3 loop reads CAWSEKGYNEQFF. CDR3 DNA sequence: TGTGCCTGGAGTGAGAAGGGGTACAATGAGCAGTTCTTC.

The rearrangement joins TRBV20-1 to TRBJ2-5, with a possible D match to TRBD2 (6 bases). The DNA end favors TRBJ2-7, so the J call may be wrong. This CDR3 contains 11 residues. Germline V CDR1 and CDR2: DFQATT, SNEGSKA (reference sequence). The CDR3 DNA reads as TGCAGTGCTAAGCGGGTTGACGAGCAGTACTTC. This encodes CSAKRVDEQYF.

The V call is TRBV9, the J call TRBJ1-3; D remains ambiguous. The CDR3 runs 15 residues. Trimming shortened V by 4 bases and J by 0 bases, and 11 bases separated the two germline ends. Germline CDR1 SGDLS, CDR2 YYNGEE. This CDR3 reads CASSPEGSSGNTIYF. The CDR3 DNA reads TGTGCCAGCAGCCCAGAAGGGAGCTCTGGAAACACCATATATTTT.

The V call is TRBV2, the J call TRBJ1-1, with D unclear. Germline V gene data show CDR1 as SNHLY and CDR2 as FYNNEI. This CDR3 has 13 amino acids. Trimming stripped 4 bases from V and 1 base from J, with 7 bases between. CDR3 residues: CASSAGENTEAFF. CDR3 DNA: TGTGCCAGCAGTGCCGGGGAGAACACTGAAGCTTTCTTT.

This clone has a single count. The CDR3: CASSSRTSMNTEAFF. CDR3 nucleotides: TGTGCCAGCAGCTCACGGACAAGTATGAACACTGAAGCTTTCTTT. The J gene is TRBJ1-1, the V gene TRBV7-8; D is perhaps TRBD1 (5 bases). Germline values: CDR1 SGHVS, CDR2 FQNEAQ. The CDR3 runs 15 residues. The V and J ends lost 4 bases and 0 bases respectively, with 12 bases between them.

The CDR3, as DNA: TGTGCCAGCAGACAAGGGGGAGACTATGGCTACACCTTC. This sequence encodes CASRQGGDYGYTF. This chain connects TRBV27 to TRBJ1-2; D possibly corresponds to TRBD1 (6 bases). The CDR3 sequence is 13 residues long. The ends were cut back, 6 bases at V and 3 bases at J, with 11 bases in the middle. CDR1 is MNHEY and CDR2 is SMNVEV in the germline V gene (reference sequence).

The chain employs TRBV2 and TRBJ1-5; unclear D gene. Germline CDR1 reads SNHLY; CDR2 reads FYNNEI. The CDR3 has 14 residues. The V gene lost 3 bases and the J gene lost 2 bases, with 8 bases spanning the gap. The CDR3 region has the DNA TGTGCCAGCAGTGATGTGAGGCGCAATCAGCCCCAGCATTTT. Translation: CASSDVRRNQPQHF.

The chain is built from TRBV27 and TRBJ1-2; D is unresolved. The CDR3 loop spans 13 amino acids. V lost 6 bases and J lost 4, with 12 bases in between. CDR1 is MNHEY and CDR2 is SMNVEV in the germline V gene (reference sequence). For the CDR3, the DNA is TGTGCCAGCAGCTCCGGACTACTCTATGGCTACACCTTC. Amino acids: CASSSGLLYGYTF.

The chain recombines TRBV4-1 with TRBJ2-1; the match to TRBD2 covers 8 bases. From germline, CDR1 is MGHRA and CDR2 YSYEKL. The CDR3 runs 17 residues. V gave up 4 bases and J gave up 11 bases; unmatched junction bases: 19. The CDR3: CASSPRGAGATRPKQFF. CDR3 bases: TGCGCCAGCAGCCCCCGGGGAGCGGGGGCAACGAGACCCAAGCAGTTCTTC.

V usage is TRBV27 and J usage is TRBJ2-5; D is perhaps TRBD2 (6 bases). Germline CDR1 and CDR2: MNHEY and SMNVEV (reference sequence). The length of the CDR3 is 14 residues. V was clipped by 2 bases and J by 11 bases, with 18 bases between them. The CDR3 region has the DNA TGTGCCAGCAGTTTAACGCGGAACAGGAGGGAGCAGTACTTC. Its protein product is CASSLTRNRREQYF.

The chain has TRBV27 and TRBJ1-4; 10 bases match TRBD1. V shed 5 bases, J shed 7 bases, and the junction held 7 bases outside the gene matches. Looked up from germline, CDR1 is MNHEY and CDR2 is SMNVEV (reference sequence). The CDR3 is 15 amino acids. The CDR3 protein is CASSAGTGVAEKLFF. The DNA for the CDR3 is TGTGCCAGCAGTGCCGGGACAGGGGTTGCTGAAAAACTGTTTTTT.

Written as DNA, the CDR3 is TGTGCCAGCAGGCCGGGGACAACGAACACTGAAGCTTTCTTT. Encoded protein: CASRPGTTNTEAFF. The rearrangement links TRBV25-1 to TRBJ1-1; the D gene is possibly TRBD1 (6 bases). Trimming left V 6 bases short and J 1 base short, with 12 bases between. From germline, CDR1 is MGHDK and CDR2 SYGVNS. This CDR3 is built from 14 residues.

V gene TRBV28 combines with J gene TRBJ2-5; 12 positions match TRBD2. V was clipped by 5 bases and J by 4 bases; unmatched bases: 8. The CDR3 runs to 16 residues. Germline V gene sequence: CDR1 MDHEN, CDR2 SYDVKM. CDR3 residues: CASSQRLAGERETQYF. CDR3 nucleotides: TGTGCCAGCAGTCAAAGACTAGCGGGGGAGAGAGAGACCCAGTACTTC. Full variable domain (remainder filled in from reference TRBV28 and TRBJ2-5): DVKVTQSSRYLVKRTGEKVFLECVQDMDHENMFWYRQDPGLGLRLIYFSYDVKMKEKGDIPEGYSVSREKKERFSLILESASTNQTSMYLCASSQRLAGERETQYFGPGTRLLVL.

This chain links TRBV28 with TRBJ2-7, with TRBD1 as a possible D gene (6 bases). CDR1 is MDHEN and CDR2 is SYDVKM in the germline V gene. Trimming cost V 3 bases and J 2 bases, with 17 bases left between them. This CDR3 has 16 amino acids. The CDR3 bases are TGTGCCAGCAGTTTTTTCACAGGACAGCGGCCCTACGAGCAGTACTTC. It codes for CASSFFTGQRPYEQYF.

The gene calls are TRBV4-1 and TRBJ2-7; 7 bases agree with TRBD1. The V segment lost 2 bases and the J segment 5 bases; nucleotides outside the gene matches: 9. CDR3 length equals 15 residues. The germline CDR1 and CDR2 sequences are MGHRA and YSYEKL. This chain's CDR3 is CASSQLPTGPHEQYF. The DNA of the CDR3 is TGCGCCAGCAGCCAACTCCCGACAGGGCCCCACGAGCAGTACTTC.

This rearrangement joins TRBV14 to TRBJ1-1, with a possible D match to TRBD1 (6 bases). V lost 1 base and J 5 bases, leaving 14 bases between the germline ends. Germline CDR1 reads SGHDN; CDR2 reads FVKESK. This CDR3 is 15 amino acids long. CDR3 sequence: CASSQAMTGDTEAFF. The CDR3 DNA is TGTGCCAGCAGCCAAGCGATGACAGGTGATACTGAAGCTTTCTTT.